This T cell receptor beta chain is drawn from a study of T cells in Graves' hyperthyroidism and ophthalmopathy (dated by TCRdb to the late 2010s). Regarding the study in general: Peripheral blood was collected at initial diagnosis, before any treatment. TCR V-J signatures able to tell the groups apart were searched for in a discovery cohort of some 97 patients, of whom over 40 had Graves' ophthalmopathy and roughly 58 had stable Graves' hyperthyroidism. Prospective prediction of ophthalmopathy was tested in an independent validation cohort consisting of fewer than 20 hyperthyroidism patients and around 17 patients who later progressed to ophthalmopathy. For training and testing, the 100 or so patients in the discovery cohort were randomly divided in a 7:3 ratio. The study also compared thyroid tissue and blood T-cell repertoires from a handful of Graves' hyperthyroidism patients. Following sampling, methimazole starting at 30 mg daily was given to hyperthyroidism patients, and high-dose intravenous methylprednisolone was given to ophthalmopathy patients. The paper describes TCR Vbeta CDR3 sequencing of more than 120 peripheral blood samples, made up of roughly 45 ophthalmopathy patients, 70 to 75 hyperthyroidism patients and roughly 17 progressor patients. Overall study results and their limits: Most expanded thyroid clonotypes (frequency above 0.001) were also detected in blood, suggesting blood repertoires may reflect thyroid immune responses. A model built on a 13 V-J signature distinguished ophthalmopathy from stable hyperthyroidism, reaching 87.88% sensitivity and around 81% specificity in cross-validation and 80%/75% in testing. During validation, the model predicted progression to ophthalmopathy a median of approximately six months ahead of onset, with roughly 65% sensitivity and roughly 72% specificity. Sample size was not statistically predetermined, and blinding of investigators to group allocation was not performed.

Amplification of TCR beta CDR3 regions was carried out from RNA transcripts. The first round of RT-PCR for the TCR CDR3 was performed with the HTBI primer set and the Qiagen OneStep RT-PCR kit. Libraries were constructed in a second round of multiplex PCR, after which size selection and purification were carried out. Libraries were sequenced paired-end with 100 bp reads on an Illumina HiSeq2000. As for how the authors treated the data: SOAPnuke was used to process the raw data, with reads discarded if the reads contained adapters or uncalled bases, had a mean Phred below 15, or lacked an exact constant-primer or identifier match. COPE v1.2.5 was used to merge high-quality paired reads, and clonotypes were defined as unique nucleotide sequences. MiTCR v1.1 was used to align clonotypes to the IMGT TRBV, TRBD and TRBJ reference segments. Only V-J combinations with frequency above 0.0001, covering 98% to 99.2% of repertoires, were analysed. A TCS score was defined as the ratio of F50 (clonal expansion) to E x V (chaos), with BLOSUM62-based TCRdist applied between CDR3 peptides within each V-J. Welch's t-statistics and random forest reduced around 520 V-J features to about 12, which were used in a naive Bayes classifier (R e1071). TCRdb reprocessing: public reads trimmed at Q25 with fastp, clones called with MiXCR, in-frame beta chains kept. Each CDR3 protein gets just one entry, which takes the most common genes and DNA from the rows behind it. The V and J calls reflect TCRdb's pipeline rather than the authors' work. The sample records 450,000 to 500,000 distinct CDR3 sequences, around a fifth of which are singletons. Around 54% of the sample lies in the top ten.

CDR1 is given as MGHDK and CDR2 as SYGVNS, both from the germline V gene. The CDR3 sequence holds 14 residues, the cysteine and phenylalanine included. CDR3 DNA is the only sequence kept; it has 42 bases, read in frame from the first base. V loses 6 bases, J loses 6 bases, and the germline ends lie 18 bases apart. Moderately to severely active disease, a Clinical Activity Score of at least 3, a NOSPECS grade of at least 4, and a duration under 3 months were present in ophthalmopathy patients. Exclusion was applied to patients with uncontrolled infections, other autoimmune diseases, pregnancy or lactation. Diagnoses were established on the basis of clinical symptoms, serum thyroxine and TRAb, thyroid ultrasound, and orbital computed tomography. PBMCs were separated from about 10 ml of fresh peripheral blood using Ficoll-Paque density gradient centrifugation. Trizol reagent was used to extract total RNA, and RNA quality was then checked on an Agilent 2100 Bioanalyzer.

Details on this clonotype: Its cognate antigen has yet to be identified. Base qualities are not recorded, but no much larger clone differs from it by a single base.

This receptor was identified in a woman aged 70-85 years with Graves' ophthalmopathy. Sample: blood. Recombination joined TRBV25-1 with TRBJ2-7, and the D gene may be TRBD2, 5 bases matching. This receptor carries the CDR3 CASRNYGDWSEQYF. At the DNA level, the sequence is TGTGCCAGCAGAAACTACGGGGATTGGAGCGAGCAGTACTTC.